The 21 T cell receptor beta chains in this list originate from one sample, sequenced in a study of cytomegalovirus exposure and HLA in healthy donors. 13 Jbeta primers and 60 Vbeta primers were used for the PCR. Assay: immunoSEQ multiplex PCR; the TCRdb copy retains only in-frame clones and omits some. This table lists tens of thousands of clones. Sequencing was performed on PBMCs. All receptors come from a woman aged 45-59 years in good health and CMV-seropositive.

The gene calls are TRBV5-4 and TRBJ2-5, with D hard to call. Trimming removed 0 bases at V and 10 bases at J, with 13 bases between. The CDR3 covers 13 residues. Germline loops: CDR1 SGHNT, CDR2 YYREEE (reference sequence). CDR3 loop: CASSLGGGLDQYF. DNA for the CDR3: TGTGCCAGCAGCTTGGGAGGCGGTTTGGACCAGTACTTC.

The chain is built from TRBV29-1 and TRBJ2-5; weak D call: TRBD2 (5 bases). V gave up 8 bases and J gave up 0 bases, with 10 bases separating them. The CDR3 extends over 12 amino acids. Germline V gene sequence: CDR1 SQVTM, CDR2 ANQGSEA. Written as DNA, the CDR3 is TGCAGCTGGATGAGGGACCAAGAGACCCAGTACTTC. The encoded protein is CSWMRDQETQYF.

The chain links TRBV5-1 to TRBJ2-5; 12 positions match TRBD2. The CDR3 spans 16 residues. Trimming cost V 0 bases and J 5 bases; bases outside gene matches: 5. Germline V lookup: CDR1 SGHRS, CDR2 YFSETQ. CDR3 in DNA: TGCGCCAGCAGCTTGGATACTAGCGGGAGGTTTGAGACCCAGTACTTC. Its translation is CASSLDTSGRFETQYF.

This chain connects TRBV7-9 to TRBJ1-1, with TRBD1 identical over 9 bases. J was trimmed by 10 bases and V by 6 bases; bases with no gene match: 12. Per the germline V gene, CDR1 is SEHNR and CDR2 is FQNEAQ (reference sequence). This CDR3 is built from 14 residues. The CDR3 coding sequence is TGTGCCAGCAGTCCGGGACAGGGAAAAGATTTAGCTTTCTTT. It translates to CASSPGQGKDLAFF.

The chain combines TRBV4-3 with TRBJ1-4; D call uncertain. V lost 0 bases and J 8 bases, leaving 13 bases between the germline ends. This CDR3 contains 15 residues. CDR1 is LGHNA, CDR2 YSLEER, per germline. The CDR3 reads CASSQDRQVGEKLFF. The CDR3 DNA sequence: TGCGCCAGCAGCCAAGATAGGCAGGTTGGGGAAAAACTGTTTTTT.

The chain uses TRBV10-2 and TRBJ2-2, with TRBD2 matching 9 bases. The CDR3 spans 14 residues. With 9 bases clipped from V and 7 bases from J, the junction kept 9 bases outside the gene matches. Germline CDR1 reads WSHSY; CDR2 reads SAAADI. This CDR3 reads CASIAGGPIGELFF. CDR3 nucleotide sequence: TGCGCCAGTATCGCGGGAGGGCCGATCGGGGAGCTGTTTTTT.

The chain links TRBV7-9 to TRBJ1-1, with unresolved D. The CDR3 sequence is 17 residues long. The V gene's germline CDR1 is SEHNR and CDR2 FQNEAQ (reference sequence). Trimming took 0 bases from V and 3 from J, leaving 17 bases between them. The CDR3 here is CASSLAVGGSLDTEAFF. The CDR3 coding sequence is TGTGCCAGCAGCTTAGCGGTGGGCGGGAGCTTAGACACTGAAGCTTTCTTT.

The V call is TRBV7-9, the J call TRBJ2-7, with D possibly matching TRBD1 (6 bases). Germline V gene data show CDR1 as SEHNR and CDR2 as FQNEAQ (reference sequence). Trimming removed 2 bases at V and 6 bases at J, with 11 bases between. The CDR3 spans 13 residues. CDR3: CASSLSRGSEQYF. The CDR3 coding sequence is TGTGCCAGCAGCTTATCCAGGGGAAGCGAGCAGTACTTC. Together with reference TRBV7-9 and TRBJ2-7, the CDR3 gives the full variable domain: DTGVSQNPRHKITKRGQNVTFRCDPISEHNRLYWYRQTLGQGPEFLTYFQNEAQLEKSRLLSDRFSAERPKGSFSTLEIQRTEQGDSAMYLCASSLSRGSEQYFGPGTRLTVT.

The rearrangement uses TRBV7-8 and TRBJ1-4; D not resolved. CDR1 SGHVS and CDR2 FQNEAQ come from the germline V gene. Trimming removed 4 bases from V and 1 base from J, with 4 bases in between. This CDR3 is 13 amino acids long. CDR3 nucleotide sequence: TGTGCCAGCAGCTCCGTAACTAATGAAAAACTGTTTTTT. Translating it yields CASSSVTNEKLFF.

This chain joins TRBV6-5 and TRBJ1-2, with 9 bases lining up with TRBD1. V lost 6 bases, J lost 4 bases, and 9 bases stayed unmatched. This CDR3 is built from 15 residues. Germline V gene data show CDR1 as MNHEY and CDR2 as SVGAGI. CDR3 nucleotides: TGTGCCAGCAGCCCACAGGGGGCTCGTCTCTATGGCTACACCTTC. Encoded protein: CASSPQGARLYGYTF.

This rearrangement joins TRBV28 to TRBJ2-7, with a weak D call TRBD1 (5 bases). V was clipped by 6 bases and J by 3 bases, with 18 bases between them. The V gene's germline CDR1 is MDHEN and CDR2 SYDVKM. This CDR3 is built from 15 residues. CDR3 sequence: CASSPRTPTNYEQYF. Here the CDR3 DNA reads TGTGCCAGCAGCCCCCGGACACCAACTAACTACGAGCAGTACTTC.

The chain uses TRBV18 and TRBJ1-5; TRBD1 matches at 8 bases. Unmatched junction bases numbered 5, after V lost 0 bases and J lost 4 bases. Germline V gene data show CDR1 as KGHSH and CDR2 as LQKENI. The CDR3 covers 16 residues. The CDR3 here is CASSPPRTGNNQPQHF. The CDR3 coding sequence is TGTGCCAGCTCACCACCCAGGACAGGGAATAATCAGCCCCAGCATTTT.

V gene TRBV7-8 combines with J gene TRBJ1-2, with a tentative D call TRBD1 (6 bases). The V end lost 4 bases, the J end lost 4 bases, and 13 bases lay between the germline ends. In germline, CDR1 is SGHVS, CDR2 FQNEAQ. The CDR3 sequence is 14 residues long. CDR3 sequence: CASSSEQGAYGYTF. The CDR3 DNA reads as TGTGCCAGCAGCTCCGAACAGGGAGCCTATGGCTACACCTTC.

The J gene is TRBJ2-1, the V gene TRBV29-1; 9 bases map to TRBD1. V shed 6 bases, J shed 1 base, and the junction held 4 bases outside the gene matches. This CDR3 comprises 14 residues. The germline CDR1 and CDR2 sequences are SQVTM and ANQGSEA. CDR3 bases: TGCAGCGTATCGACAGGGGGGTCCTACAATGAGCAGTTCTTC. The encoded protein is CSVSTGGSYNEQFF.

This chain uses TRBV28 with TRBJ2-7; 12 positions agree with TRBD2. CDR1 is MDHEN, CDR2 SYDVKM, per germline. The trim removed 5 bases at V and 4 bases at J, leaving 3 bases unmatched. This CDR3 contains 14 residues. The CDR3 here is CASSETSGRYEQYF. The CDR3 DNA follows: TGTGCCAGCAGTGAGACTAGCGGGAGATACGAGCAGTACTTC.

V usage is TRBV11-2 and J usage is TRBJ1-2; the match to TRBD1 covers 7 bases. J lost 5 bases, V lost 3 bases, and 12 bases had no gene match. The CDR3 is made up of 16 amino acids. Germline CDR1 is SGHAT and CDR2 is FQNNGV. The CDR3 DNA is TGTGCCAGCAGCTTCCGACAGGGACCTACTCTGTATGGCTACACCTTC. It yields the protein CASSFRQGPTLYGYTF.

The J gene is TRBJ2-7, the V gene TRBV30; TRBD1 matches 9 bases. The ends lost 5 bases at V and 3 bases at J; junction bases unmatched: 8. Germline V lookup: CDR1 GTSNPN, CDR2 SVGIG (reference sequence). The CDR3 loop spans 14 amino acids. The CDR3 nucleotides are TGTGCCTGGGCGCCGGGACAGGGATACTACGAGCAGTACTTC. Its protein is CAWAPGQGYYEQYF.

As concerns this clone: Germline is not matched at one junction end, which may reflect a read error. This same CDR3 is encoded by further DNA sequences in the sample. This chain uses TRBV7-2 with TRBJ1-2; TRBD1 agrees at 8 bases. Germline CDR1 SGHTA, CDR2 FQGNSA. This CDR3 is 15 amino acids long. The CDR3 DNA reads as TGCGCCAGCAGCTTAGTGCAGGACAGGGTCCATGGCTACACCTTC. This gives the protein CASSLVQDRVHGYTF.

The V gene is TRBV10-3, the J gene TRBJ2-2; 8 nucleotides agree with TRBD2. CDR1 and CDR2 from the germline V gene are ENHRY and SYGVKD. This CDR3 is built from 14 residues. V shed 8 bases and J 5 bases; nucleotides not matched to a gene: 7. CDR3 sequence (DNA): TGTGCCATCTCCGACGGGGGGGATACCGGGGAGCTGTTTTTT. It specifies CAISDGGDTGELFF.

This chain uses TRBV18 with TRBJ2-3; 7 nucleotides line up with TRBD2. The length of the CDR3 is 15 residues. In germline, CDR1 is KGHSH, CDR2 LQKENI. V trimming: 7 bases; J trimming: 2 bases; junction bases outside the gene matches: 9. For the CDR3, the DNA is TGTGCCAGCTTGAAAGCGGGGAGCCCCACAGATACGCAGTATTTT. Translation gives CASLKAGSPTDTQYF.

This CDR3 is CASSVRGEQYF. The CDR3, as DNA: TGTGCCAGTAGTGTGCGAGGCGAGCAGTACTTC. The J gene is TRBJ2-7, the V gene TRBV19, with D hard to call. The CDR3 runs 11 residues. The V gene lost 5 bases and the J gene lost 6 bases, with 8 bases spanning the gap. Germline V CDR1 and CDR2: LNHDA, SQIVND (reference sequence).